The entry below describes one TCR beta chain. This sample is part of a study of shared clonotypes between healthy human individuals. Profiling relied on immunoSEQ multiplex PCR, and the TCRdb table lists in-frame clones only, not all of them. Counted here are hundreds of thousands of clones, about 96% occurring once; the ten biggest clones make up 0.2% to 0.25%. Naivety among CD8 cells was defined by CD45RO negativity and positive CCR7 selection, thereby excluding terminally differentiated effector memory CD45RA+ cells. The V gene end was trimmed by 5 bases and the J gene end by 5 bases; junction bases not matched to a gene: 10. Germline V lookup: CDR1 SEHNR, CDR2 FQNEAQ (reference sequence). CDR3 size: 16 residues.

Sequenced material: naive CD8+ T cells sorted from blood. The TCR sequence derives from a man aged 25 to 40 in good health. The chain links TRBV7-9 to TRBJ2-5; 11 positions agree with TRBD2. Here the CDR3 DNA reads TGTGCCAGCAGCAGTACCCGACTAGCGGGATTGGAGACCCAGTACTTC. Amino acid sequence: CASSSTRLAGLETQYF.